The 7 T cell receptor beta chains reported below all come from one sample, sequenced in a study of cytomegalovirus exposure and HLA in healthy donors (dated by TCRdb to about 2017). Receptor amplification or capture employed the immunoSEQ multiplex PCR assay. A mixture of 60 forward primers for TCR Vbeta segments and 13 reverse primers for TCR Jbeta segments was used in the multiplex PCR. TCRdb limited this immuneACCESS table to in-frame rearrangements with V and J called. A share of clones is missing; checked studies link under half to unresolved V genes, and the rest is unexplained. Here the sample has some 160,000 clones; 70% to 85% occur a single time. Of the sample, 1.4% is held by the ten largest clones. Sequenced: PBMCs. These TCRs come from a male donor in good health and CMV-seronegative.

The chain recombines TRBV28 with TRBJ1-1, with no clear D. Germline values: CDR1 MDHEN, CDR2 SYDVKM. V shed 3 bases and J shed 0 bases, with 20 bases lying between them. CDR3 length: 18 amino acids. The CDR3 coding sequence is TGTGCCAGCAGTTTGTTGGGCGTCAGGAACCTCATGAACACTGAAGCTTTCTTT. This translates into CASSLLGVRNLMNTEAFF.

This chain joins TRBV2 and TRBJ2-1; TRBD2 agrees at 9 bases. The CDR3 sequence is 16 residues long. The V and J ends lost 4 bases and 7 bases, in that order; junction bases with no gene match: 11. Germline CDR1 is SNHLY and CDR2 is FYNNEI. CDR3 bases: TGTGCCAGCAGTGGGGGGGCGAGCGGGAGGTTTAATGAGCAGTTCTTC. It codes for CASSGGASGRFNEQFF. Full variable domain (outside the CDR3, taken from reference TRBV2 and TRBJ2-1): EPEVTQTPSHQVTQMGQEVILRCVPISNHLYFYWYRQILGQKVEFLVSFYNNEISEKSEIFDDQFSVERPDGSNFTLKIRSTKLEDSAMYFCASSGGASGRFNEQFFGPGTRLTVL.

The chain employs TRBV7-3 and TRBJ2-1, with 10 bases lining up with TRBD2. CDR3 length: 15 amino acids. Trimming at V came to 5 bases and at J to 5 bases, leaving 6 bases not matched to a gene. Germline assignment: CDR1 SGHTA and CDR2 FQGTGA. The CDR3 loop is CASSALAGAHNEQFF. The CDR3 bases are TGTGCCAGCAGCGCTCTAGCGGGAGCTCACAATGAGCAGTTCTTC.

The V gene is TRBV10-3, the J gene TRBJ1-5, with 10 bases that match TRBD1. The CDR3 spans 13 residues. Germline CDR1 is ENHRY and CDR2 is SYGVKD. Trimming removed 6 bases from V and 8 bases from J; junction bases left unmatched: 4. The CDR3 is CAISRQGAEPQHF. The CDR3 nucleotides are TGTGCCATCAGCCGACAGGGGGCTGAGCCCCAGCATTTT.

This chain joins TRBV5-1 and TRBJ2-3; D is unresolved. Per germline, CDR1 SGHRS and CDR2 YFSETQ. The CDR3 loop spans 15 amino acids. With 0 bases removed from V and 3 bases from J, the gap between germline ends came to 11 bases. Here the CDR3 reads CASSLDSLVTDTQYF. In nucleotides, the CDR3 is TGCGCCAGCAGCTTGGATAGTTTAGTTACAGATACGCAGTATTTT.

The V call is TRBV5-6, the J call TRBJ1-1; perhaps TRBD1 as D (6 bases). The CDR3 length is 15 residues. Trimming stripped 6 bases from V and 3 bases from J, with 18 bases between. CDR1 is SGHDT and CDR2 is YYEEEE in the germline V gene. The CDR3 DNA sequence: TGTGCCAGCAACACGGGAGGGGGGGCGTACACTGAAGCTTTCTTT. It specifies CASNTGGGAYTEAFF.

The V and J genes are TRBV4-3 and TRBJ2-6; a weak D match, TRBD1 (5 bases). Germline V CDR1 and CDR2: LGHNA, YSLEER. This CDR3 is built from 16 residues. The V end lost 7 bases, the J end lost 0 bases, and 13 bases lay between the germline ends. CDR3 nucleotide sequence: TGCGCCAGCAATCCCAATACAGGCTCTGGGGCCAACGTCCTGACTTTC. Its translation is CASNPNTGSGANVLTF.